This T cell receptor (beta chain) originates from a study of CD8 T cells in ankylosing spondylitis. The CDR3 is 14 amino acids. V was cut by 2 bases and J by 4 bases, with 12 bases left in between. TCRdb reanalysed the 5' RACE reads using MiXCR and keeps one entry per CDR3 protein. The repertoire holds 150,000 to 200,000 distinct CDR3 sequences, with 10% to 15% as singletons. The sequenced sample was blood, either unsorted or a sorted T cell fraction (not recorded which). The sequence was collected from a female donor with ankylosing spondylitis or in good health (not recorded which). The chain joins TRBV12-3 or TRBV12-4 to TRBJ2-7, with D possibly being TRBD2 (6 bases). In DNA form, the CDR3 reads TGTGCCAGCAGTTTACGGTCGGGACTTTACGAGCAGTACTTC. Amino acid sequence: CASSLRSGLYEQYF.